The TCR delta chain under discussion was sequenced for a study of gamma-delta chains in newborns, infants, children. The overall study: Microbial exposure reportedly drives polyclonal innate γδ T cell expansion after birth.

The trim removed 5 bases at V and 0 bases at J, leaving 4 bases unmatched. Germline CDR1 GEAIGNYY, CDR2 EKD. The CDR3 extends over 17 amino acids. TCRdb fed the reads to CATT. The top ten clones hold 15% of a sample with 5,000 or so delta-chain clones, around 3% of them seen once. This sequence originates from a child who was a newborn, infant or young child, either healthy, febrile or measles-vaccinated (not recorded which). The specimen was blood. This chain links TRDV2 with TRDJ3; 9 bases line up with TRDD3. CDR3 bases: TGTGCCTGTGGCGACTGGGGGAGCTCCTGGGACACCCGACAGATGTTTTTC. This sequence encodes CACGDWGSSWDTRQMFF.